Listed below are T cell receptor beta chains from one sample, sequenced in a study of T cells in Graves' hyperthyroidism and ophthalmopathy. Via MiXCR, TCRdb re-called the multiplex PCR reads, giving one row per CDR3 protein. This sample has approximately 710,000 distinct CDR3 sequences, with about 18% found just once. The sample comprised blood. The receptors stem from a man aged 45-65 years with Graves' hyperthyroidism. Both conserved end residues are part of each CDR3. Fields, in order: V gene, J gene, clone size, D gene, CDR3 protein, CDR3 DNA. D genes are given only for firm matches. Size is omitted from some rows. Given values are once, few, many or a class for expanded clones.

TRBV30	TRBJ2-2	.	.	CAWSQKNTGELFF	TGTGCCTGGAGCCAGAAAAACACCGGGGAGCTGTTTTTT
TRBV6-1	TRBJ1-5	.	.	CASSEVEWTVNQPQHF	TGTGCCAGCAGTGAAGTTGAGTGGACAGTAAATCAGCCCCAGCATTTT
TRBV19	TRBJ2-5	once	.	CASSMGVGQLTETQYF	TGTGCCAGTAGTATGGGGGTTGGGCAGTTGACGGAGACCCAGTACTTC
TRBV7-8	TRBJ2-3	many	.	CASSLARIRADTQYF	TGTGCCAGCAGCTTAGCCCGGATCCGGGCAGATACGCAGTATTTT
TRBV7-2	TRBJ1-2	few	.	CASRIGLSTNYGYTF	TGTGCCAGCAGGATAGGCCTTTCCACTAACTATGGCTACACCTTC
TRBV2	TRBJ1-5	many	TRBD1	CASSEHPDRGEGQPQHF	TGTGCCAGCAGTGAACACCCGGACAGGGGGGAAGGTCAGCCCCAGCATTTT
TRBV7-3	TRBJ2-2	.	TRBD2	CASSLTSGASGRDGELFF	TGTGCCAGCAGCTTAACCTCCGGGGCTAGCGGGAGAGACGGGGAGCTGTTTTTT
TRBV7-9	TRBJ2-1	.	.	CASSLSLISSYNEQFF	TGTGCCAGCAGCTTAAGTCTTATAAGCTCCTACAATGAGCAGTTCTTC
TRBV6-2/TRBV6-3	TRBJ2-7	once	TRBD2	CASGLGDYEQYF	TGTGCCAGCGGACTAGGGGACTACGAGCAGTACTTC
TRBV13	TRBJ1-2	.	TRBD1	CASSRRDRENYGYTF	TGTGCCAGCAGCCGAAGGGACAGAGAGAACTATGGCTACACCTTC
TRBV5-1	TRBJ1-3	few	.	CASSQDGNSGNTIYF	TGCGCCAGCAGTCAGGACGGCAACTCTGGAAACACCATATATTTT
TRBV6-1	TRBJ2-3	.	.	CASMGGTDTQYF	TGTGCCAGCATGGGGGGCACAGATACGCAGTATTTT
TRBV18	TRBJ2-7	.	TRBD2	CASSQSGVVPYEQYF	TGTGCCAGCTCACAGAGCGGGGTTGTTCCTTACGAGCAGTACTTC
TRBV11-2	TRBJ2-6	.	.	CASSLLTASGANVLTF	TGTGCCAGCAGCTTACTTACCGCTTCTGGGGCCAACGTCCTGACTTTC
TRBV30	TRBJ1-5	many	.	CAWSVGTVTGNQPQHF	TGTGCCTGGAGTGTAGGAACTGTGACTGGCAATCAGCCCCAGCATTTT
TRBV5-1	TRBJ2-3	few	TRBD2	CASSEREVPTDTQYF	TGCGCCAGCAGCGAGCGGGAGGTCCCCACAGATACGCAGTATTTT
TRBV24-1	TRBJ2-2	many	.	CATSDFGGPNTGELFF	TGTGCCACCAGTGATTTCGGGGGACCGAACACCGGGGAGCTGTTTTTT
TRBV2	TRBJ2-2	.	.	CASSDDVYRGGGGTGELFF	TGTGCCAGCAGTGACGACGTATACAGGGGCGGGGGAGGGACCGGGGAGCTGTTTTTT
TRBV4-1	TRBJ1-4	.	.	CASSQEYPHATNEKLFF	TGCGCCAGCAGCCAAGAATACCCGCATGCAACTAATGAAAAACTGTTTTTT
TRBV7-9	TRBJ2-6	.	.	CASSLDGTWGGANVLTF	TGTGCCAGCAGCTTAGACGGCACTTGGGGCGGGGCCAACGTCCTGACTTTC
TRBV18	TRBJ2-3	many	TRBD1	CASSPAGQGAVTDTQYF	TGTGCCAGCTCACCCGCGGGACAGGGAGCAGTCACAGATACGCAGTATTTT
TRBV12-3/TRBV12-4	TRBJ1-2	many	TRBD1	CASSLIRGLDGYTF	TGTGCCAGCAGTTTAATCAGGGGGCTGGATGGCTACACCTTC
TRBV5-1	TRBJ1-5	few	TRBD1	CASSPGQGTSNQPQHF	TGCGCCAGCAGCCCGGGACAGGGGACTAGCAATCAGCCCCAGCATTTT
TRBV27	TRBJ2-1	few	.	CASSFGLDHYNEQFF	TGTGCCAGCAGTTTTGGCCTGGACCACTACAATGAGCAGTTCTTC
TRBV19	TRBJ2-2	.	TRBD1	CASSMRQGAFNTGELFF	TGTGCCAGTAGCATGCGACAGGGGGCCTTCAACACCGGGGAGCTGTTTTTT
TRBV24-1	TRBJ2-1	.	TRBD2	CATSDFDGRGSYNEQFF	TGTGCCACCAGTGATTTCGACGGGAGGGGCTCCTACAATGAGCAGTTCTTC
TRBV7-9	TRBJ2-5	few	.	CASSLAPGRLGTQYF	TGTGCCAGCAGCTTAGCCCCGGGGCGGCTCGGGACCCAGTACTTC
TRBV7-9	TRBJ1-4	.	.	CASSLSTTNEKLFF	TGTGCCAGCAGCCTCTCAACTACTAATGAAAAACTGTTTTTT
TRBV27	TRBJ1-1	many	.	CASSFRVSTEAFF	TGTGCCAGCAGTTTCCGCGTGTCCACTGAAGCTTTCTTT
TRBV28	TRBJ1-3	.	.	CASSFSAGFGNTIYF	TGTGCCAGCAGTTTTTCAGCAGGGTTTGGAAACACCATATATTTT
TRBV7-9	TRBJ1-2	.	.	CASSGAGAGTNYGYTF	TGTGCCAGCAGCGGCGCCGGAGCGGGAACTAACTATGGCTACACCTTC
TRBV25-1	TRBJ2-1	many	.	CASSEGHQSSYNEQFF	TGTGCCAGCAGTGAGGGACATCAGAGCTCCTACAATGAGCAGTTCTTC
TRBV20-1	TRBJ2-5	many	.	CSAIWGALGTQYF	TGCAGTGCTATTTGGGGGGCACTGGGGACCCAGTACTTC
TRBV9	TRBJ1-3	.	.	CASSVEVGAGNTIYF	TGTGCCAGCAGCGTAGAAGTGGGGGCTGGAAACACCATATATTTT
TRBV15	TRBJ1-5	many	TRBD1	CATRDRGMGASNQPQHF	TGTGCCACCCGGGACAGGGGAATGGGCGCGAGCAATCAGCCCCAGCATTTT
TRBV6-2/TRBV6-3	TRBJ2-3	.	.	CASSYVGTGYTQYF	TGTGCCAGCAGTTACGTGGGGACGGGCTATACGCAGTATTTT
TRBV6-2/TRBV6-3	TRBJ2-7	.	TRBD1	CAIWAPGQGFHEQYF	TGTGCCATCTGGGCTCCGGGACAGGGGTTCCACGAGCAGTACTTC